This T cell receptor (beta chain) was identified in a study of glioma-infiltrating T cells after dendritic cell vaccination. Regarding time point: after dendritic cell vaccination, including at tumor progression/relapse. CDR3 length: 17 amino acids. CDR1 and CDR2 from the germline V gene are MDHEN and SYDVKM. The V gene end was trimmed by 6 bases and the J gene end by 0 bases; junction bases not matched to a gene: 8. The immunoSEQ assay amplified TCRB CDR3 from up to about 2 ug DNA. This table comes from immunoSEQ multiplex PCR, and its TCRdb copy is limited to in-frame clones, with some not included. The sample yields tens of thousands of clones, roughly 85% seen once.

The rearrangement joins TRBV28 to TRBJ1-4, with TRBD1 matching over 9 bases. The TCR was taken from a human donor with glioblastoma. The material sequenced was blood, taken after dendritic cell vaccination. The CDR3 is CASSTPGQGATNEKLFF. The CDR3 DNA is TGTGCCAGCAGCACACCGGGACAGGGTGCAACTAATGAAAAACTGTTTTTT.